The sequence of this TCR beta chain was determined in a study of blood T cell repertoires in COVID-19. Study background: T cells, B-cell-depleted T cells, or PBMCs supplied cDNA or gDNA.

Profiling relied on immunoSEQ multiplex PCR, and the TCRdb table lists in-frame clones only, not all of them. This sample yields hundreds of thousands of clones, of which approximately 79% are seen a single time; about 4% belongs to the top ten. The CDR3 consists of 14 residues. Trimming stripped 6 bases from V and 5 bases from J, with 13 bases between. Germline assignment: CDR1 SGHVS and CDR2 FQNEAQ. Sample: PBMCs or T cells enriched from blood (not recorded which). This receptor was identified in a man under 40 with acute COVID-19. The rearrangement joins TRBV7-8 to TRBJ2-2; D might be TRBD1 (6 bases). CDR3: CASRPGHTTGELFF. In DNA, the CDR3 is TGTGCCAGCAGGCCGGGACACACGACCGGGGAGCTGTTTTTT.